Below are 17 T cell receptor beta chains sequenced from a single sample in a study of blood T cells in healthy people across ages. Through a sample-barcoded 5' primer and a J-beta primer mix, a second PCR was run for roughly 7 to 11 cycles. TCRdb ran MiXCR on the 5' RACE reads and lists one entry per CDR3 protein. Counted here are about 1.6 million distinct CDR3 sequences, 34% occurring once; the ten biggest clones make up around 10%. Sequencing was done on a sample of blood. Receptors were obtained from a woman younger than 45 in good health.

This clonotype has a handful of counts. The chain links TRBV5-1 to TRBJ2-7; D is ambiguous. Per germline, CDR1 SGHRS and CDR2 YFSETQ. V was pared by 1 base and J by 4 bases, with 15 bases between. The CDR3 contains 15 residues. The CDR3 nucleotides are TGCGCCAGCAGCTTGCGGTGGCAGACAACATACGAGCAGTACTTC. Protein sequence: CASSLRWQTTYEQYF. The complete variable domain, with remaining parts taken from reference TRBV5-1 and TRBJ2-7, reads KAGVTQTPRYLIKTRGQQVTLSCSPISGHRSVSWYQQTPGQGLQFLFEYFSETQRNKGNFPGRFSGRQFSNSRSEMNVSTLELGDSALYLCASSLRWQTTYEQYFGPGTRLTVT.

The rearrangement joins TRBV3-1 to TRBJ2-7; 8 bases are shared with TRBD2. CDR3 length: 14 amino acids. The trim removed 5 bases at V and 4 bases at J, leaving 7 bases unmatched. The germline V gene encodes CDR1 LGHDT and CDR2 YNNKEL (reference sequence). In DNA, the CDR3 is TGTGCCAGCAGCACGGGACTAGAAGAGTACGAGCAGTACTTC. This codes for CASSTGLEEYEQYF.

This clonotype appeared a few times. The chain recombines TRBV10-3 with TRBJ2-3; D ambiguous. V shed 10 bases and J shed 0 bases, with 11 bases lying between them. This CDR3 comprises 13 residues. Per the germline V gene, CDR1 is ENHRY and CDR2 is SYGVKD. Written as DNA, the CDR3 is TGTGCCACTCATTTGAGTAGCACAGATACGCAGTATTTT. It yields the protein CATHLSSTDTQYF.

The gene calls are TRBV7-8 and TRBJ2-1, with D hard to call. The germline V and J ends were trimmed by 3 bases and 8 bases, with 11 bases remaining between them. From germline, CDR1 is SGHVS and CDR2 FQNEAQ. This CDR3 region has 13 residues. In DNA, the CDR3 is TGTGCCAGCAGCTTCGACCCCAAGGATGAGCAGTTCTTC. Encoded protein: CASSFDPKDEQFF.

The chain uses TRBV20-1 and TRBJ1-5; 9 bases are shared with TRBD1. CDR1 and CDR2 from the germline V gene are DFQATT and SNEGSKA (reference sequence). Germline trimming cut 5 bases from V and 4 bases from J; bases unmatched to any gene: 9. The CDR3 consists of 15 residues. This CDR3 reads CSAVAGTGKNQPQHF. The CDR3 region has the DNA TGCAGTGCTGTCGCCGGGACAGGGAAAAATCAGCCCCAGCATTTT.

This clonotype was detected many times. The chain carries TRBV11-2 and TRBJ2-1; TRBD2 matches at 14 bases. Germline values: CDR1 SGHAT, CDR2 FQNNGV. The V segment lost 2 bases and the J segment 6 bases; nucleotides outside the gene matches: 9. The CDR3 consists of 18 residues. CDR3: CASSLLGGTSGRGNEQFF. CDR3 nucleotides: TGTGCCAGCAGCTTATTGGGCGGGACTAGCGGGAGAGGCAATGAGCAGTTCTTC.

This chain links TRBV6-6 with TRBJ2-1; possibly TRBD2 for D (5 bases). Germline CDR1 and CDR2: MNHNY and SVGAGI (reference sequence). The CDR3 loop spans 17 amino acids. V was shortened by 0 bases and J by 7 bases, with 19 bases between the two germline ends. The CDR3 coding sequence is TGTGCCAGCAGTTACTCGATGTGGAGGACGGTGGAAAATGAGCAGTTCTTC. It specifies CASSYSMWRTVENEQFF.

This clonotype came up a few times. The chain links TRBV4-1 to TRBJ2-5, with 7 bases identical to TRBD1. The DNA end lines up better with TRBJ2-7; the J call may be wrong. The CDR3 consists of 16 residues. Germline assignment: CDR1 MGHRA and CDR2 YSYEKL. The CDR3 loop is CASSQAQTGTLSEQYF. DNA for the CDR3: TGCGCCAGCAGCCAAGCCCAGACAGGGACCCTCTCCGAGCAGTACTTC.

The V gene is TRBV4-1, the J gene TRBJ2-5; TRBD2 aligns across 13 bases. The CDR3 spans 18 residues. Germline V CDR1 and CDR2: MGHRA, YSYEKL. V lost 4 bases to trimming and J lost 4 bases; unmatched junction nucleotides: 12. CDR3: CASSLRLAGGGGVETQYF. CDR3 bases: TGCGCCAGCAGCCTTAGACTAGCGGGGGGCGGGGGGGTAGAGACCCAGTACTTC.

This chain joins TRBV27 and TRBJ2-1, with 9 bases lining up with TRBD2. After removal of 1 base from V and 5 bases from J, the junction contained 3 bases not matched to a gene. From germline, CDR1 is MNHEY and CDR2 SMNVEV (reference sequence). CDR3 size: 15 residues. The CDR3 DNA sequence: TGTGCCAGCAGTTTATGGACTAGCGCTAACAATGAGCAGTTCTTC. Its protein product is CASSLWTSANNEQFF.

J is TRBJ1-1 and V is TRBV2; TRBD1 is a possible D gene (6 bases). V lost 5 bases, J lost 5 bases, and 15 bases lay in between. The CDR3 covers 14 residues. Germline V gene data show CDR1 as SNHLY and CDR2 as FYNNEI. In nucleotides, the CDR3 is TGTGCCAGCAGTCGATCAGGGACAAGTACTGAAGCTTTCTTT. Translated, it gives CASSRSGTSTEAFF.

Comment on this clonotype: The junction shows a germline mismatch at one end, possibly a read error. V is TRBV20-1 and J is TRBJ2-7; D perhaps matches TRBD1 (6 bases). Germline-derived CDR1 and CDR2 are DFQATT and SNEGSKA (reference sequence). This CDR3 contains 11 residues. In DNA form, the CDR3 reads TGCTGTGCTGGGACACGGGGCGAGCAGTACTTC. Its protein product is CCAGTRGEQYF.

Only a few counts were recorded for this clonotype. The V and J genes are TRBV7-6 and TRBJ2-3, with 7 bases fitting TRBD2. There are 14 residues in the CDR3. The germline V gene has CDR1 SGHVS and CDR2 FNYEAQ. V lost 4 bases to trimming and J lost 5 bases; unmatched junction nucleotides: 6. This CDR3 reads CASSSNGLVDTQYF. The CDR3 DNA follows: TGTGCCAGCAGCTCGAACGGACTAGTAGATACGCAGTATTTT.

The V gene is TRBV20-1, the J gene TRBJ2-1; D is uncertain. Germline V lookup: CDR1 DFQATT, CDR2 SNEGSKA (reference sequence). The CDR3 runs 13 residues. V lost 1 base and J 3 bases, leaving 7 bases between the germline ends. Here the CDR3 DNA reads TGCAGTGCTAGAGCCCGGATCTACAATGAGCAGTTCTTC. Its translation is CSARARIYNEQFF.

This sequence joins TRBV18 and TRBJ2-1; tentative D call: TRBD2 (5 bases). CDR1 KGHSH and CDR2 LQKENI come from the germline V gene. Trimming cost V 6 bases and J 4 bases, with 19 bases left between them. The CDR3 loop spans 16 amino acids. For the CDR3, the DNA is TGTGCCAGCTCTCCAGGTCCGGGGAAGCCATACAATGAGCAGTTCTTC. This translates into CASSPGPGKPYNEQFF.

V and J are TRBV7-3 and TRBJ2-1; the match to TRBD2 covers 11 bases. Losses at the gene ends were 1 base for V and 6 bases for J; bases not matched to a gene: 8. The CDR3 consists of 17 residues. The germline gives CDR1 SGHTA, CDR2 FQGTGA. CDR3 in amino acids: CASSLRGTSGRFNEQFF. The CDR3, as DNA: TGTGCCAGCAGCTTAAGGGGAACTAGCGGGAGATTCAATGAGCAGTTCTTC.

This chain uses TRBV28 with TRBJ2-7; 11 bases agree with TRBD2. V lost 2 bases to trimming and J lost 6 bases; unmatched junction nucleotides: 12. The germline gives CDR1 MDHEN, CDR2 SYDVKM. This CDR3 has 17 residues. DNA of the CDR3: TGTGCCAGCAGTTTACGCCTAGCGGGGGGCCTGTCGGTCGAGCAGTACTTC. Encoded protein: CASSLRLAGGLSVEQYF.